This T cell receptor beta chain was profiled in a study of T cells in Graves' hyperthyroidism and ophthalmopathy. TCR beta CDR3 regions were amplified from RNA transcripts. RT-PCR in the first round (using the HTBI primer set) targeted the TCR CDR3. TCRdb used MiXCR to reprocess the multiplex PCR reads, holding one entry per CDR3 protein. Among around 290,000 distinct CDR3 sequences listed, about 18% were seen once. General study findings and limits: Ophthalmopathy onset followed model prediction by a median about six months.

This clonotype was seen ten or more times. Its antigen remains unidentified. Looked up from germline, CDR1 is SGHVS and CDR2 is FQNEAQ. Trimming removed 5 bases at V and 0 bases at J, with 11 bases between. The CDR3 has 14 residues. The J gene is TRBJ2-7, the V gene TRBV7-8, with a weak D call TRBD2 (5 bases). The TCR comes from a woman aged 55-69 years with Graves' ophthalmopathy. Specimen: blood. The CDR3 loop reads CASSAKLDSYEQYF. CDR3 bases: TGTGCCAGCAGCGCAAAACTAGACTCCTACGAGCAGTACTTC.